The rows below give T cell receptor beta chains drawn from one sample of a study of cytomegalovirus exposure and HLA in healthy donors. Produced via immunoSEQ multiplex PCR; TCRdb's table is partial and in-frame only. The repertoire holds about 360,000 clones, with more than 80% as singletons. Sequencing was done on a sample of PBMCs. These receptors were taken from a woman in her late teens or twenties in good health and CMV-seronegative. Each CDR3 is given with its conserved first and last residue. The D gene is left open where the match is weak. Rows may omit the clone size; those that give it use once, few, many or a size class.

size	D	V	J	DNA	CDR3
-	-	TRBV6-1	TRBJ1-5	TGTGCCAGCACAATGGACAGAGGCAATCAGCCCCAGCATTTT	CASTMDRGNQPQHF
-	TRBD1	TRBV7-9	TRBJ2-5	TGTGCCAGCAGTCCAGACAGGGGGCGCGGAGAGACCCAGTACTTC	CASSPDRGRGETQYF
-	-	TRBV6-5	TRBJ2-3	TGTGCCAGCAGTCCCCGGGCTAGCGGCACAGATACGCAGTATTTT	CASSPRASGTDTQYF
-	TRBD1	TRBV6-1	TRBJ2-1	TGTGCCAGCAGTGGACAGGGGGATGAGCAGTTCTTC	CASSGQGDEQFF
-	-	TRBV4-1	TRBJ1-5	TGCGCCAGCAGCCAAGTCCAGAACAATCAGCCCCAGCATTTT	CASSQVQNNQPQHF
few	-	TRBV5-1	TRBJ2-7	TGCGCCAGCAGCTCGTCCTACGAGCAGTACTTC	CASSSSYEQYF
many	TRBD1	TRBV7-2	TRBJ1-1	TGTGCCAGCAGCTTAGCGGGTAGGACAGGGGGGTTCTTT	CASSLAGRTGGFF
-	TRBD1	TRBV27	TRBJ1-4	TGTGCCAGCAGTCCACAGGGGGGCGAAAAACTGTTTTTT	CASSPQGGEKLFF
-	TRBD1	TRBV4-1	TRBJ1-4	TGCGCCAGCAGCCAACGTCCGCTGGGGATCAGGGGGAGGAGAAATGAAAAACTGTTTTTT	CASSQRPLGIRGRRNEKLFF
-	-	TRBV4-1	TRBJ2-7	TGCGCCAGCAGCCAACGTACAGGGTCGAACTCCTACGAGCAGTACTTC	CASSQRTGSNSYEQYF
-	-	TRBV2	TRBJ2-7	TGTGCCACCGCGGCAGAAAATTACGAGCAGTACTTC	CATAAENYEQYF
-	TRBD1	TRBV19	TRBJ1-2	TGTGCCAGTAGCCTGACAGGGCTTCGAAAGAATGGGAACTATGGCTACACCTTC	CASSLTGLRKNGNYGYTF
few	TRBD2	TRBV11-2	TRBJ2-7	TGTGCCAGCAGCTTAGCCATAGCGGGGGGGCACGAGCAGTACTTC	CASSLAIAGGHEQYF
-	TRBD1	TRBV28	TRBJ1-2	TGTGCCAGCAGTTTATTAGGGGTTAGGGGACAGCACTATGGCTACACCTTC	CASSLLGVRGQHYGYTF
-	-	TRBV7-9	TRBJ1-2	TGTGCCAGCAGCCTCAATCCAGGGGTGGCAGGCGGCTACACCTTC	CASSLNPGVAGGYTF
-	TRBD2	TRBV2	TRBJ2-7	TGTGCCAGCACCAGACTAGCGGGAGGCGGGAGCTCCTACGAGCAGTACTTC	CASTRLAGGGSSYEQYF
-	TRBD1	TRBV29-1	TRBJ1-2	TGCAGCGTTGGCGCGGTAGGGGGCGGCTATGGCTACACCTTC	CSVGAVGGGYGYTF
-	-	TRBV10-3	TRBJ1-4	TGTGCCATCAGTGAGCAGGACTTTGCAACTAATGAAAAACTGTTTTTT	CAISEQDFATNEKLFF
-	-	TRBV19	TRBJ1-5	TGTGCCAGTAGGTCCCAGGCCCTGGAGCCCCAGCATTTT	CASRSQALEPQHF
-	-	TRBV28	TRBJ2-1	TGTGCCAGCAGTCGGCGAGGGGGAATGAGCTCCTACAATGAGCAGTTCTTC	CASSRRGGMSSYNEQFF
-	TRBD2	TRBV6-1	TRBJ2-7	TGTGCCAGCAGTGCCTCCTGGGAGGGCTACGAGCAGTACTTC	CASSASWEGYEQYF
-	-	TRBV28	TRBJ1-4	TGTGCCAGCAGTCTCCCTCCTAATGAAAAACTGTTTTTT	CASSLPPNEKLFF
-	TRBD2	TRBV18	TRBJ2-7	TGTGCCAGCTCACCAAGGGCGGGAGGGAGCCTACGTAAGCAGTACTTC	CASSPRAGGSLRKQYF
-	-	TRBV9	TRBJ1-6	TGTGCCAGCAGCGTAGGGGCGGGGACCCTCGGGGCCCTCCACTTT	CASSVGAGTLGALHF
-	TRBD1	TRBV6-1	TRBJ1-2	TGTGCCAGCAGTGGAGGACAGGGAGTCTCACCTAACTATGGCTACACCTTC	CASSGGQGVSPNYGYTF
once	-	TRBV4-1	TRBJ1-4	TGCGCCAGCAGCCAGTCACAGGCAACTAATGAAAAACTGTTTTTT	CASSQSQATNEKLFF
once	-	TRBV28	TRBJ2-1	TGTGCCAGCAGTTTAGCGGGGGCCAGGTCCTACAATGAGCAGTTCTTC	CASSLAGARSYNEQFF
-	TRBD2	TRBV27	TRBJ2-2	TGTGCCAGCAGGGTCAGGACTAGCGGGAGAAAAGTTATCGGGGAGCTGTTTTTT	CASRVRTSGRKVIGELFF
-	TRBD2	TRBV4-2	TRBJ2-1	TGTGCCAGCAGCCAACGAGGGACTAGCGCTTACAATGAGCAGTTCTTC	CASSQRGTSAYNEQFF
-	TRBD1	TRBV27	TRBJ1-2	TGTGCCAGCAGTCCCAGGACAGGGGACCGCTATGGCTACACCTTC	CASSPRTGDRYGYTF
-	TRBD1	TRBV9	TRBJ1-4	TGTGCCAGCAGCGTAGCGACAGGGGCGAAACTGTTTTTT	CASSVATGAKLFF
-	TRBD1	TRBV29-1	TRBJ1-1	TGCAGCGTTCAGACAGGGTCTAACACTGAAGCTTTCTTT	CSVQTGSNTEAFF
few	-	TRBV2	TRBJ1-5	TGTGCCAGCAAAGGGAGGAGCCAGCCCCAGCATTTT	CASKGRSQPQHF
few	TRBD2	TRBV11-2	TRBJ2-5	TGTGCCAGCAGCTTAGGACGCAGCGGGGGGAAAGAGACCCAGTACTTC	CASSLGRSGGKETQYF
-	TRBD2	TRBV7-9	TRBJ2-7	TGTGCCAGCAACCGAGCGGGGGCCGACTACGAGCAGTACTTC	CASNRAGADYEQYF
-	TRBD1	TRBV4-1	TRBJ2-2	TGCGCCAGCAGCCAAGTCGGGACAGGGGCGTCGATGGGGTCGAACACCGGGGAGCTGTTTTTT	CASSQVGTGASMGSNTGELFF
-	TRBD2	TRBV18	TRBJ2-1	TGTGCCAGCTCATCCATAGCGGGGTGGGACAATGAGCAGTTCTTC	CASSSIAGWDNEQFF
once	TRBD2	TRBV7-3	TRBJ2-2	TGTGCCAGCAGCCCGGGACTAGCGGGACAGTCCGGGGAGCTGTTTTTT	CASSPGLAGQSGELFF
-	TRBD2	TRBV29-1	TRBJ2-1	TGCAGCGTCCAACCGGGACTAGCGAGGAGCTCCTACAATGAGCAGTTCTTC	CSVQPGLARSSYNEQFF
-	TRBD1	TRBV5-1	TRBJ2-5	TGCGCCAGCAGCTCGCCGCGGACAGGGGTAGAGACCCAGTACTTC	CASSSPRTGVETQYF
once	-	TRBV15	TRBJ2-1	TGTGCCACCAGCAGCGGGGATGGCACCAAACACAATGAGCAGTTCTTC	CATSSGDGTKHNEQFF
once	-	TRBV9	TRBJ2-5	TGTGCCAGCAGCGTCGGAGGGTACCAAGAGACCCAGTACTTC	CASSVGGYQETQYF